Listed below are T cell receptor beta chains from one sample, sequenced in a study of identical twins. TCRdb called the 5' RACE reads again in MiXCR, with one record for every CDR3 protein. The sample includes around 490,000 distinct CDR3 sequences, roughly an eighth of them seen just once. These same records also appear under a second study, on yellow fever vaccine responses in identical twins.

The material sequenced was CD4+ T cells sorted from blood. These receptors were taken from a woman aged 18 to 35 in good health. Each CDR3 is given with its conserved first and last residue. Each record gives: D gene, clone size, J gene, V gene, CDR3 DNA, CDR3 protein. D genes are given only for firm matches. Size is stated for part of the rows, as once, few or many counts, or as a class when the clone is expanded.

d_call: NA
clone_size: NA
j_call: TRBJ2-7
v_call: TRBV4-1
cdr3_nt: TGCGCCAGCAGCGAGTCAGAGTTCCTCTCCTACGAGCAGTACTTC
cdr3_aa: CASSESEFLSYEQYF

d_call: NA
clone_size: few
j_call: TRBJ2-6
v_call: TRBV19
cdr3_nt: TGTGCCAGTCTTAGCTCTGGGGCCAACGTCCTGACTTTC
cdr3_aa: CASLSSGANVLTF

d_call: NA
clone_size: NA
j_call: TRBJ2-5
v_call: TRBV6-2/TRBV6-3
cdr3_nt: TGTGCCAGCAGTTACGGCCCCCGCGGGTTAGAGACCCAGTACTTC
cdr3_aa: CASSYGPRGLETQYF

d_call: NA
clone_size: NA
j_call: TRBJ1-4
v_call: TRBV20-1
cdr3_nt: TGCAGTGCTAGAGATCTAGGGACTAATGAAAAACTGTTTTTT
cdr3_aa: CSARDLGTNEKLFF

d_call: TRBD2
clone_size: few
j_call: TRBJ2-1
v_call: TRBV7-2
cdr3_nt: TGTGCCAGCAGCTTCGGGACTAGCGGTTACATCAGTGAGCAGTTCTTC
cdr3_aa: CASSFGTSGYISEQFF

d_call: NA
clone_size: NA
j_call: TRBJ2-1
v_call: TRBV12-3/TRBV12-4
cdr3_nt: TGTGCCAGCAGACATCCCATGCCTAGCAACGAGCAGTTCTTC
cdr3_aa: CASRHPMPSNEQFF

d_call: TRBD2
clone_size: few
j_call: TRBJ2-3
v_call: TRBV20-1
cdr3_nt: TGCAGTACCAGCGGGAGTTGGGGAGATACGCAGTATTTT
cdr3_aa: CSTSGSWGDTQYF

d_call: NA
clone_size: many
j_call: TRBJ2-7
v_call: TRBV10-3
cdr3_nt: TGTGCCATCAGTGACCCAGGGCCCGTTCTCCACGAGCAGTACTTC
cdr3_aa: CAISDPGPVLHEQYF

d_call: NA
clone_size: NA
j_call: TRBJ1-2
v_call: TRBV12-3/TRBV12-4
cdr3_nt: TGTGCCAGCAGTTTACTTTCGGGGTTCGGGGGCTACACCTTC
cdr3_aa: CASSLLSGFGGYTF

d_call: NA
clone_size: few
j_call: TRBJ2-7
v_call: TRBV20-1
cdr3_nt: TGCAGTGGGAGCCAGGGGATTTCCTACGAGCAGTACTTC
cdr3_aa: CSGSQGISYEQYF

d_call: TRBD2
clone_size: few
j_call: TRBJ2-1
v_call: TRBV11-2
cdr3_nt: TGTGCCAGCAGCTGGGACGTGGGGGGGGTGATTAGCTCCTACAATGAGCAGTTCTTC
cdr3_aa: CASSWDVGGVISSYNEQFF

d_call: TRBD1
clone_size: NA
j_call: TRBJ2-6
v_call: TRBV6-1
cdr3_nt: TGTGCCAGCACGGGGACAGGGGGCCCTGGGGCCAACGTCCTGACTTTC
cdr3_aa: CASTGTGGPGANVLTF

d_call: NA
clone_size: NA
j_call: TRBJ2-2
v_call: TRBV13
cdr3_nt: TGTGCCAGCAGCTTAGAAAGGGGACGTCCCGGGGAGCTGTTTTTT
cdr3_aa: CASSLERGRPGELFF

d_call: NA
clone_size: NA
j_call: TRBJ1-5
v_call: TRBV27
cdr3_nt: TGTGCCAGCAGTCCCGAGCGCAATCAGCCCCAGCATTTT
cdr3_aa: CASSPERNQPQHF

d_call: TRBD2
clone_size: NA
j_call: TRBJ2-1
v_call: TRBV20-1
cdr3_nt: TGCAGAGTCGGGACTAGCGGTTACAATGAGCAGTTCTTC
cdr3_aa: CRVGTSGYNEQFF

d_call: TRBD1
clone_size: many
j_call: TRBJ2-2
v_call: TRBV7-2
cdr3_nt: TGTGCCAGCAGCTCGGGACAGTTGAACACCGGGGAGCTGTTTTTT
cdr3_aa: CASSSGQLNTGELFF

d_call: NA
clone_size: few
j_call: TRBJ2-1
v_call: TRBV24-1
cdr3_nt: TGTGCCACCTCCCCTCAGGGATCCTACAATGAGCAGTTCTTC
cdr3_aa: CATSPQGSYNEQFF

d_call: NA
clone_size: many
j_call: TRBJ2-1
v_call: TRBV29-1
cdr3_nt: TGCAGCGTCCCTAGCCCGAGCTCCTACAATGAGCAGTTCTTC
cdr3_aa: CSVPSPSSYNEQFF

d_call: NA
clone_size: many
j_call: TRBJ1-3
v_call: TRBV12-3/TRBV12-4
cdr3_nt: TGTGCCAGCAGCGAATCGCTCGGAAACACCATATATTTT
cdr3_aa: CASSESLGNTIYF

d_call: NA
clone_size: NA
j_call: TRBJ2-2
v_call: TRBV9
cdr3_nt: TGTGCCAGCAGCGCGAGTAGGAGGTCCTCGAACACCGGGGAGCTGTTTTTT
cdr3_aa: CASSASRRSSNTGELFF

d_call: NA
clone_size: NA
j_call: TRBJ2-7
v_call: TRBV11-2
cdr3_nt: TGTGCCAGCAGCTTAGGAAGATCAGGGGAAGGACACTACGAGCAGTACTTC
cdr3_aa: CASSLGRSGEGHYEQYF

d_call: NA
clone_size: few
j_call: TRBJ2-5
v_call: TRBV3-1
cdr3_nt: TGTGCCAGCAGCCAAGAAATCGGGGGACAAGAGACCCAGTACTTC
cdr3_aa: CASSQEIGGQETQYF

d_call: NA
clone_size: NA
j_call: TRBJ1-2
v_call: TRBV7-9
cdr3_nt: TGTGCCAGCAGCTTAAGCCCCTCTGGAGGGATTAACTATGGCTACACCTTC
cdr3_aa: CASSLSPSGGINYGYTF

d_call: TRBD1
clone_size: few
j_call: TRBJ2-1
v_call: TRBV19
cdr3_nt: TGTGCCAGTAGTTTTTGGCAGGGGGCGAGCAATGAGCAGTTCTTC
cdr3_aa: CASSFWQGASNEQFF

d_call: NA
clone_size: few
j_call: TRBJ2-7
v_call: TRBV10-3
cdr3_nt: TGTGCCATCAGCCGACAGGCGTCCACCTACGAGCAGTACTTC
cdr3_aa: CAISRQASTYEQYF

d_call: TRBD1
clone_size: NA
j_call: TRBJ2-5
v_call: TRBV7-2
cdr3_nt: TGTGCCAGCAGCGCTAGGACAGGCTCTTTACAAGAGACCCAGTACTTC
cdr3_aa: CASSARTGSLQETQYF

d_call: TRBD1
clone_size: few
j_call: TRBJ1-2
v_call: TRBV12-3/TRBV12-4
cdr3_nt: TGTGCCAGCACTTTATTAGGGGGCCGGAATGGCTACACCTTC
cdr3_aa: CASTLLGGRNGYTF

d_call: NA
clone_size: NA
j_call: TRBJ1-5
v_call: TRBV2
cdr3_nt: TGTGCCAGCACTCAAGAGGTGAAGGGTGCTCAGCCCCAGCATTTT
cdr3_aa: CASTQEVKGAQPQHF

d_call: TRBD1
clone_size: NA
j_call: TRBJ1-1
v_call: TRBV5-1
cdr3_nt: TGCGCCAGCAGCGGTCCCACAGGGGTGGGGATGAACACTGAAGCTTTCTTT
cdr3_aa: CASSGPTGVGMNTEAFF

d_call: NA
clone_size: few
j_call: TRBJ1-6
v_call: TRBV15
cdr3_nt: TGTGCCACCAGCAGAGACCGGAGCTCCTATAATTCACCCCTCCACTTT
cdr3_aa: CATSRDRSSYNSPLHF

d_call: NA
clone_size: few
j_call: TRBJ2-1
v_call: TRBV12-3/TRBV12-4
cdr3_nt: TGTGCCAGCAGTCCCACCGGGGACCGCCGCGACAATGAGCAGTTCTTC
cdr3_aa: CASSPTGDRRDNEQFF

d_call: NA
clone_size: few
j_call: TRBJ2-1
v_call: TRBV7-2
cdr3_nt: TGTGCCAGCAGCTTAGCGTCTAGCAGCCCTCATGAGCAGTTCTTC
cdr3_aa: CASSLASSSPHEQFF

d_call: NA
clone_size: NA
j_call: TRBJ1-2
v_call: TRBV6-5
cdr3_nt: TGTGCCAGCAGTTACTCCCGGGACACCCAAAACTATGGCTACACCTTC
cdr3_aa: CASSYSRDTQNYGYTF

d_call: TRBD2
clone_size: few
j_call: TRBJ2-1
v_call: TRBV20-1
cdr3_nt: TGCAGTGCTGGGACTAGCGGGAGATTTGAGCAGTTCTTC
cdr3_aa: CSAGTSGRFEQFF

d_call: NA
clone_size: few
j_call: TRBJ2-1
v_call: TRBV7-2
cdr3_nt: TGTGCCAGCAACCCACGACCGGGGGATGAGCAGTTCTTC
cdr3_aa: CASNPRPGDEQFF

d_call: NA
clone_size: NA
j_call: TRBJ1-3
v_call: TRBV28
cdr3_nt: TGTGCCAGCAGACGGGACGGCTTCAGTTCTACCATATATTTT
cdr3_aa: CASRRDGFSSTIYF

d_call: NA
clone_size: NA
j_call: TRBJ2-7
v_call: TRBV20-1
cdr3_nt: TGCAGTGCTAACGGTCGGACCGAAGTTTCCTACGAGCAGTACTTC
cdr3_aa: CSANGRTEVSYEQYF

d_call: TRBD2
clone_size: NA
j_call: TRBJ2-7
v_call: TRBV20-1
cdr3_nt: TGCAGTGCTAGAGATCCCGTGGCTAGCGGGTACGAGCAGTACTTC
cdr3_aa: CSARDPVASGYEQYF

d_call: TRBD1
clone_size: NA
j_call: TRBJ1-1
v_call: TRBV20-1
cdr3_nt: TGCAGTGCTAGAGACCCAGGGGGAGCGAACACTGAAGCTTTCTTT
cdr3_aa: CSARDPGGANTEAFF

d_call: TRBD2
clone_size: NA
j_call: TRBJ2-3
v_call: TRBV12-3/TRBV12-4
cdr3_nt: TGTGCCAGCAGTCCCTTAGCGGGGAGGACAGATACGCAGTATTTT
cdr3_aa: CASSPLAGRTDTQYF

d_call: NA
clone_size: NA
j_call: TRBJ2-3
v_call: TRBV7-2
cdr3_nt: TGTGCCAGCAGCCGAGACGTAGGGGTCCCAGATACGCAGTATTTT
cdr3_aa: CASSRDVGVPDTQYF